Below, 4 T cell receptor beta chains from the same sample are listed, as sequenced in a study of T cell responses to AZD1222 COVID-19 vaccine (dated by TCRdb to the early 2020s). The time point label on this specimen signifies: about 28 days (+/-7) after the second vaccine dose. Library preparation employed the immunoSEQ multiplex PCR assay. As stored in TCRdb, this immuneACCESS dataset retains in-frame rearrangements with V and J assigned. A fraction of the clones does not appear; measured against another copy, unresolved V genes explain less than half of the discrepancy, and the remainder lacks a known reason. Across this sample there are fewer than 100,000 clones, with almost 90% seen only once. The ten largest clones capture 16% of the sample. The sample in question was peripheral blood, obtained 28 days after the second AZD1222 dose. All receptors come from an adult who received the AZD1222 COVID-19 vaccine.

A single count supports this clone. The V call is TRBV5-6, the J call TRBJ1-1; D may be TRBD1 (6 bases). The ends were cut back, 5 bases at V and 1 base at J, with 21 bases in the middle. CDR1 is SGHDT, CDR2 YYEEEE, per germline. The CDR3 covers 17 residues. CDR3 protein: CASRNTHSGTRNTEAFF. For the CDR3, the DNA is TGTGCCAGCAGAAATACCCACTCCGGGACAAGGAACACTGAAGCTTTCTTT.

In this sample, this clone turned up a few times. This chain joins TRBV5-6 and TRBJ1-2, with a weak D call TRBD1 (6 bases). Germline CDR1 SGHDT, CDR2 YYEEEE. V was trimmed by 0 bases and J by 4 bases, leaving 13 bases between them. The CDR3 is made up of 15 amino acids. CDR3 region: CASSLGLTGAYGYTF. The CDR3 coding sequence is TGTGCCAGCAGCTTGGGTTTAACGGGGGCCTATGGCTACACCTTC.

CDR3 region: CASSLAHGSNEQFF. The CDR3 bases are TGTGCCAGCAGCTTAGCGCATGGTAGCAATGAGCAGTTCTTC. The gene calls are TRBV7-9 and TRBJ2-1; D unclear. The V end lost 0 bases, the J end lost 6 bases, and 9 bases lay between the germline ends. The CDR3 consists of 14 residues. Germline V gives CDR1 SEHNR, CDR2 FQNEAQ (reference sequence).

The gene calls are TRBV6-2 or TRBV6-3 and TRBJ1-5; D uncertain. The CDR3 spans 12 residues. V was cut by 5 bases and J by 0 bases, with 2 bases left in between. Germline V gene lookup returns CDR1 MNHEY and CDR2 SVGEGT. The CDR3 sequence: CASSNSNQPQHF. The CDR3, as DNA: TGTGCCAGCAGTAATAGCAATCAGCCCCAGCATTTT.